The entry that follows covers one T cell receptor (beta chain) sequence. Germline V lookup: CDR1 MNHNS, CDR2 SASEGT. This CDR3 region has 13 residues. Trimming pared 2 bases from V and 7 bases from J, leaving 12 bases between. The sample belongs to a study of blood T cell repertoires in COVID-19. Study summary: The United States, Italy and Spain provided the acute and convalescent COVID-19 samples.

Those who participated ranged in age from roughly 18 to 89 years and resided in 20 to 30 US areas. Cohorts were assigned according to the clinical history that participants reported. The data were produced by immunoSEQ multiplex PCR, yet TCRdb's version contains in-frame clones alone and is incomplete. Here the sample spans a few hundred thousand clones, around 88% being singletons. V gene TRBV6-1 combines with J gene TRBJ2-7, with a tentative D call TRBD2 (5 bases). Sequenced material: PBMCs or T cells enriched from blood (not recorded which). The receptor comes from a woman aged 40-49 years with acute COVID-19. The CDR3 DNA reads as TGTGCCAGCAGTGAAAATAATTCGGGGGAGCAGTACTTC. Translation: CASSENNSGEQYF.